Listed here are 16 T cell receptor beta chains from one sample, sequenced in a study of CD4 T cells in relation to SARS-CoV-2 and coronaviruses. These receptors lack a known antigen. Before the COVID-19 pandemic, during about 2010-2018, CD4+ T cells were taken from unexposed donors. CD4+ T cells were isolated from the cells after around 11 days of culture. Clones were read by immunoSEQ multiplex PCR, and TCRdb kept only the in-frame ones, dropping some. Of 25,000 to 30,000 clones listed, 60% to 80% are singletons. The material sequenced was CD4+ T cells from PBMCs, cultured in vitro. The source is a human donor in good health.

This clone was counted between two and nine times. The rearrangement links TRBV10-1 to TRBJ1-2; no firm D call. The V end lost 11 bases, the J end lost 4 bases, and 14 bases lay between the germline ends. This CDR3 has 12 residues. The germline V gene has CDR1 WNHNN and CDR2 SYGVQD (reference sequence). DNA of the CDR3: TGCGCCGAACAGATCCATTGCTATGGCTACACCTTC. The encoded protein is CAEQIHCYGYTF.

This CDR3 is CASSLARWGEQYF. The CDR3 DNA reads TGTGCCAGCAGCTTAGCGCGGTGGGGGGAGCAGTACTTC. The chain combines TRBV7-2 with TRBJ2-7, with D possibly called TRBD1 or TRBD2 (5 bases each). The V end lost 0 bases, the J end lost 7 bases, and 10 bases lay between the germline ends. The CDR3 has 13 residues. Germline V gene lookup returns CDR1 SGHTA and CDR2 FQGNSA.

This clone was picked up a small number of times. Written as DNA, the CDR3 is TGCAGCGTCGCCGGGACAGGGACGGAGGGTAATGAAAAACTGTTTTTT. Its translation: CSVAGTGTEGNEKLFF. The V and J genes are TRBV29-1 and TRBJ1-4; TRBD1 matches 9 bases. The length of the CDR3 is 16 residues. J lost 4 bases, V lost 6 bases, and 12 bases had no gene match. CDR1 SQVTM and CDR2 ANQGSEA come from the germline V gene.

This chain uses TRBV6-5 with TRBJ1-1, with TRBD1 as a possible D gene (5 bases). The V gene lost 6 bases and the J gene lost 7 bases, with 12 bases spanning the gap. The CDR3 has 12 residues. The germline V gene encodes CDR1 MNHEY and CDR2 SVGAGI. The CDR3 nucleotides read TGTGCCAGCAGCAGAACAGGATTTGAAGCTTTCTTT. Its translation: CASSRTGFEAFF.

The V call is TRBV5-6, the J call TRBJ2-7; 10 bases match TRBD2. The CDR3 has 15 amino acids. The germline gives CDR1 SGHDT, CDR2 YYEEEE. J lost 4 bases, V lost 4 bases, and 8 bases had no gene match. This chain's CDR3 is CASSRVVSGGYEQYF. CDR3 coding DNA: TGTGCCAGCAGCCGCGTGGTTAGCGGGGGGTACGAGCAGTACTTC.

The rearrangement links TRBV6-2 or TRBV6-3 to TRBJ2-7, with 7 bases lining up with TRBD2. The ends lost 2 bases at V and 3 bases at J; junction bases unmatched: 1. This CDR3 region has 13 residues. The germline CDR1 and CDR2 sequences are MNHEY and SVGEGT. As DNA, the CDR3 is TGTGCCAGCAGTTACGAGCGGGGCTACGAGCAGTACTTC. It translates to CASSYERGYEQYF.

This rearrangement joins TRBV3-1 (or the pseudogene TRBV3-2) to TRBJ2-5, with D uncertain. The CDR3 extends over 15 amino acids. Germline assignment: CDR1 LGHDT and CDR2 YNNKEL (reference sequence). Between the trimmed V and J ends, which lost 1 base and 5 bases, there was a span of 14 bases. CDR3 residues: CASSQADSSEETQYF. The DNA of the CDR3 is TGTGCCAGCAGCCAAGCCGACTCCTCAGAGGAGACCCAGTACTTC.

This clone was seen a handful of times. This chain joins TRBV7-9 and TRBJ1-5; D gene ambiguous. V was cut by 5 bases and J by 1 base, with 12 bases left in between. The CDR3 runs 15 residues. The germline gives CDR1 SEHNR, CDR2 FQNEAQ (reference sequence). The CDR3 coding sequence is TGTGCCAGCAGCCCTTTCGGAAACAGCAATCAGCCCCAGCATTTT. As protein: CASSPFGNSNQPQHF. Full variable domain (rest looked up from reference TRBV7-9 and TRBJ1-5): DTGVSQNPRHKITKRGQNVTFRCDPISEHNRLYWYRQTLGQGPEFLTYFQNEAQLEKSRLLSDRFSAERPKGSFSTLEIQRTEQGDSAMYLCASSPFGNSNQPQHFGDGTRLSIL.

The rearrangement uses TRBV6-6 and TRBJ2-2; D assignment may be TRBD1 or TRBD2 (5 bases each). The CDR3 is made up of 14 amino acids. With 2 bases removed from V and 7 bases from J, the gap between germline ends came to 11 bases. Germline assignment: CDR1 MNHNY and CDR2 SVGAGI (reference sequence). As DNA, the CDR3 is TGTGCCAGCAGTTACACGGTGGGGGTCGGGGAGCTGTTTTTT. Its protein is CASSYTVGVGELFF.

This chain connects TRBV3-1 (or the pseudogene TRBV3-2) to TRBJ2-7; D gene ambiguous. Trimming cost V 4 bases and J 5 bases, with 6 bases left between them. The CDR3 covers 11 residues. Per germline, CDR1 LGHDT and CDR2 YNNKEL (reference sequence). The CDR3 loop reads CASSLLHEQYF. CDR3 sequence (DNA): TGTGCCAGCAGCCTTCTCCACGAGCAGTACTTC.

This clone has just a few counts. V usage is TRBV7-2 and J usage is TRBJ2-1; perhaps TRBD1 as D (6 bases). Germline CDR1 is SGHTA and CDR2 is FQGNSA. V lost 0 bases to trimming and J lost 5 bases, with 11 bases between them. The CDR3 totals 15 residues. The CDR3 loop reads CASSLASGTNNEQFF. As DNA, the CDR3 is TGTGCCAGCAGCTTAGCGTCCGGGACAAACAATGAGCAGTTCTTC.

For the CDR3, the DNA is TGCGCCAGCAGCCAAGGTCTACCCTCGGCACCCACGTCGTATGGCTACACCTTC. Protein sequence: CASSQGLPSAPTSYGYTF. This chain connects TRBV4-3 to TRBJ1-2; D remains ambiguous. The CDR3 sequence is 18 residues long. With 1 base removed from V and 5 bases from J, the gap between germline ends came to 23 bases. Germline V CDR1 and CDR2: LGHNA, YSLEER.

The CDR3 loop is CASSPGTVNYEQYF. The CDR3 nucleotides read TGCGCCAGCAGCCCCGGGACAGTTAACTACGAGCAGTACTTC. The chain combines TRBV5-1 with TRBJ2-7; 7 nucleotides agree with TRBD1. CDR1 is SGHRS, CDR2 YFSETQ, per germline. The CDR3 covers 14 residues. After removal of 4 bases from V and 3 bases from J, the junction contained 7 bases not matched to a gene.

This clone showed up just a few times. The V and J genes are TRBV30 and TRBJ2-1; TRBD2 matches 7 bases. After removal of 5 bases from V and 1 base from J, the junction contained 2 bases not matched to a gene. CDR1 and CDR2 from the germline V gene are GTSNPN and SVGIG (reference sequence). This CDR3 spans 13 amino acids. CDR3 in amino acids: CAWASGSYNEQFF. The DNA of the CDR3 is TGTGCCTGGGCTAGCGGATCCTACAATGAGCAGTTCTTC. Filled out from reference TRBV30 and TRBJ2-1, the complete variable domain reads SQTIHQWPATLVQPVGSPLSLECTVEGTSNPNLYWYRQAAGRGLQLLFYSVGIGQISSEVPQNLSASRPQDRQFILSSKKLLLSDSGFYLCAWASGSYNEQFFGPGTRLTVL.

The gene calls are TRBV30 and TRBJ2-7; TRBD2 agrees at 7 bases. CDR3 size: 15 residues. The V segment lost 6 bases and the J segment 6 bases; nucleotides outside the gene matches: 17. Germline assignment: CDR1 GTSNPN and CDR2 SVGIG (reference sequence). CDR3 in amino acids: CACALPGGPGLEQYF. The CDR3 nucleotides are TGTGCCTGTGCTCTCCCGGGAGGCCCCGGGCTCGAGCAGTACTTC.

The rearrangement joins TRBV10-3 to TRBJ2-7; 7 bases match TRBD1. Germline CDR1 reads ENHRY; CDR2 reads SYGVKD. Germline trimming cut 8 bases from V and 1 base from J; bases unmatched to any gene: 8. The CDR3 length is 14 residues. CDR3 protein: CAIGRDRDSYEQYF. The CDR3 DNA reads as TGTGCCATCGGCCGGGACAGAGATTCCTACGAGCAGTACTTC.